A selection of T cell receptor beta chains follows, all from one sample in a study of blood T cell repertoires in COVID-19. TCRdb's copy holds only in-frame clones and misses some; the assay was immunoSEQ multiplex PCR. The profile shows around 210,000 clones, approximately 80% of them singletons. Sequencing input: peripheral blood. The source is an elderly woman with COVID-19, enrolled during active disease. Both conserved end residues are part of each CDR3. A D gene is named only where the DNA matches it firmly. Size is stated for part of the rows, as once, few or many counts, or as a class when the clone is expanded.

D	size	V	J	DNA	CDR3
TRBD1	NA	TRBV9	TRBJ2-1	TGTGCCAGCAGCCCAGGCTGGGACAGGGTGATGAATGAGCAGTTCTTC	CASSPGWDRVMNEQFF
NA	NA	TRBV4-1	TRBJ2-2	TGCGCCAGCAGGCAGGGCAGGACCAACACCGGGGAGCTGTTTTTT	CASRQGRTNTGELFF
TRBD1	NA	TRBV29-1	TRBJ2-5	TGCAGCGCCGCCCCCGGGACAGGGAGAGAGACCCAGTACTTC	CSAAPGTGRETQYF
TRBD1	NA	TRBV5-1	TRBJ1-4	TGCGCCAGCAGCTCGCGGACAGGTCGTAATGAAAAACTGTTTTTT	CASSSRTGRNEKLFF
NA	NA	TRBV7-9	TRBJ1-2	TGTGCCAGCAGTAACCTGGAGGGCCTGGGCTACACCTTC	CASSNLEGLGYTF
NA	NA	TRBV2	TRBJ1-5	TGTGCCAGCAGTTTGGAGGGAGGAATAGGTCAGCCCCAGCATTTT	CASSLEGGIGQPQHF
TRBD1	NA	TRBV5-1	TRBJ1-5	TGCGCCAGCAGCTTGGGACAGGGAGGGCCCCAGCATTTT	CASSLGQGGPQHF
TRBD2	NA	TRBV19	TRBJ2-7	TGTGCCAGTAGTCCGGACCGACTAGCGGGAGACGAGCAGTACTTC	CASSPDRLAGDEQYF
NA	NA	TRBV5-1	TRBJ2-2	TGCGCCAGCAGCTTGGATCTTTCCACCCAGGGTACCGGGGAGCTGTTTTTT	CASSLDLSTQGTGELFF
TRBD1	NA	TRBV18	TRBJ1-1	TGTGCCAGCTCCCAAAACGGACAGGGTTACACTGAAGCTTTCTTT	CASSQNGQGYTEAFF
NA	NA	TRBV6-5	TRBJ1-2	TGTGCCAGCAGTCAGGGAACGTCTGGCTACACCTTC	CASSQGTSGYTF
NA	NA	TRBV11-2	TRBJ2-7	TGTGCCAGCAGTCCACCTGGGGGGGAGCAGTACTTC	CASSPPGGEQYF
TRBD2	NA	TRBV10-3	TRBJ2-3	TGTGCCACCTCTTCATCTAGCGGGGGGACTAGCACAGATACGCAGTATTTT	CATSSSSGGTSTDTQYF
TRBD2	NA	TRBV6-1	TRBJ2-1	TGTGCCAGCAGTGACGTTAGCGGGGCAACCTCTTACAATGAGCAGTTCTTC	CASSDVSGATSYNEQFF
NA	NA	TRBV18	TRBJ1-2	TGTGCCAGCTCACCCGGAGAGGACTATGGCTACACCTTC	CASSPGEDYGYTF
TRBD2	few	TRBV5-5	TRBJ2-5	TGTGCCAGCAGCTTCGGACTAGCGAGTGGGGAGGAGACCCAGTACTTC	CASSFGLASGEETQYF
TRBD2	NA	TRBV5-6	TRBJ2-7	TGTGCCAGCAGCTGGGGGACTAGCGGAAACTACGAGCAGTACTTC	CASSWGTSGNYEQYF
NA	NA	TRBV27	TRBJ2-3	TGTGCCAGCAGTTTAGGGGGGTCGGGATGGGTAGATACGCAGTATTTT	CASSLGGSGWVDTQYF
TRBD1	NA	TRBV9	TRBJ2-1	TGTGCCAGCAGCGAAACAGGGGAACATGAGCAGTTCTTC	CASSETGEHEQFF
NA	NA	TRBV9	TRBJ1-6	TGTGCCAGCAGCGGAATAAGAGGAGCCCTCCACTTT	CASSGIRGALHF
NA	NA	TRBV3-1/TRBV3-2	TRBJ1-1	TGTGCCAGCAGCCAAGCATACAGGGTATCGGTAGGGGGGAACACTGAAGCTTTCTTT	CASSQAYRVSVGGNTEAFF
NA	NA	TRBV5-6	TRBJ1-6	TGTGCCAGCAGCCTTCCGACCGCGGCCGGCTTCATAGGCCCCCTCCACTTT	CASSLPTAAGFIGPLHF
NA	NA	TRBV3-1/TRBV3-2	TRBJ1-1	TGTGCCAGCACAGGGTCCCATTTGAACACTGAAGCTTTCTTT	CASTGSHLNTEAFF
NA	few	TRBV4-1	TRBJ1-4	TGCGCCAGCAGCCCCTCGGGCGACTTCAGGGTTGGTGAAAAACTGTTTTTT	CASSPSGDFRVGEKLFF
TRBD2	NA	TRBV3-1/TRBV3-2	TRBJ2-5	TGTGCCAGCAGCCAAGTTCTAGGGAGGGAGGAGACCCAGTACTTC	CASSQVLGREETQYF
NA	NA	TRBV5-1	TRBJ1-3	TGCGCCAGCAGCTCTTCAGATGGAAACACCATATATTTT	CASSSSDGNTIYF
TRBD1	NA	TRBV7-8	TRBJ1-6	TGTGCCAGCAGCCCAATGACAGGGTATGAGTCACCCCTCCACTTT	CASSPMTGYESPLHF
NA	NA	TRBV10-3	TRBJ2-5	TGTGCCATCACTCCGGGACTCCAAGAGACCCAGTACTTC	CAITPGLQETQYF
NA	NA	TRBV28	TRBJ1-4	TGTGCCAGCTCGAATCTAAATGAAAAACTGTTTTTT	CASSNLNEKLFF
NA	once	TRBV12-5	TRBJ1-2	TGTGCTAGTGGTTTGGGACAGGTCTATGGCTACACCTTC	CASGLGQVYGYTF
TRBD1	NA	TRBV11-2	TRBJ1-4	TGTGCCAGCAGACCGACAGGGGCGCAGGAAAAACTGTTTTTT	CASRPTGAQEKLFF
NA	NA	TRBV10-3	TRBJ2-5	TGTGCCATCAGGGCGGGGCCTGCAGAGACCCAGTACTTC	CAIRAGPAETQYF
TRBD1	NA	TRBV5-1	TRBJ1-1	TGCGCCAGCAGCCTGACAGGGGCGGACACTGAAGCTTTCTTT	CASSLTGADTEAFF
NA	NA	TRBV7-3	TRBJ1-1	TGTGCCAGCAGCTCCCATCGCGGGTTGACTGAAGCTTTCTTT	CASSSHRGLTEAFF
TRBD2	NA	TRBV11-2	TRBJ2-3	TGTGCCAGCAGCACTAGCGGGAGGGCCACAGATACGCAGTATTTT	CASSTSGRATDTQYF
NA	NA	TRBV10-3	TRBJ1-5	TGTGCCATCAGTGAAGGACAGACCAATCAGCCCCAGCATTTT	CAISEGQTNQPQHF